This TCR beta chain was sequenced for a study of OX40 agonist ivuxolimab in advanced cancers. V lost 5 bases to trimming and J lost 4 bases; unmatched junction nucleotides: 5. In germline, CDR1 is SGHTA, CDR2 FQGNSA. The CDR3 loop spans 15 amino acids. Only in-frame clones appear in the TCRdb table, and some are missing; sequencing was by immunoSEQ multiplex PCR. The table shows tens of thousands of clones, with approximately 80% occurring only once. The sample consisted of CD4+ or CD8+ T cells sorted from blood, taken in a trial of the OX40 agonist ivuxolimab. This clonotype was obtained from an adult with an advanced solid tumor such as melanoma, head and neck, liver or kidney cancer. V is TRBV7-2 and J is TRBJ2-2; 9 positions agree with TRBD2. The CDR3 DNA is TGTGCCAGCAGCCCGGGACTAGCTGTCACCGGGGAGCTGTTTTTT. As protein: CASSPGLAVTGELFF.